The next 16 T cell receptor beta chains were all read from a single sample in a study of blood T cell repertoires in COVID-19 (TCRdb year 2020). Libraries were prepared through the immunoSEQ multiplex PCR assay. In TCRdb, the immuneACCESS table is reduced to in-frame sequences with V and J assigned. These tables do not hold every clone; where another copy was compared, an unresolved V gene accounts for under half, and the others remain unexplained. In all, the sample holds 350,000 to 400,000 clones, and around 89% of those were seen once. Over 0.95% of the sample comes from the top ten. Material for sequencing was PBMCs or T cells enriched from blood (not recorded which). The receptors here all came from a man aged 18-30 years who had recovered from COVID-19.

The V call is TRBV27, the J call TRBJ2-7; TRBD1 matches at 10 bases. The V segment lost 2 bases and the J segment 6 bases; nucleotides outside the gene matches: 10. Germline CDR1 reads MNHEY; CDR2 reads SMNVEV (reference sequence). This CDR3 spans 16 amino acids. The CDR3 loop is CASSLLSGQGLFEQYF. CDR3 nucleotide sequence: TGTGCCAGCAGTTTACTTTCGGGACAGGGGTTGTTCGAGCAGTACTTC.

The chain employs TRBV6-5 and TRBJ2-2; TRBD2 matches at 10 bases. The V segment lost 4 bases and the J segment 2 bases; nucleotides outside the gene matches: 4. Germline V gene sequence: CDR1 MNHEY, CDR2 SVGAGI. This CDR3 is 16 amino acids long. DNA of the CDR3: TGTGCCAGCAGTTTTCCTAGCGGGGGAAACACCGGGGAGCTGTTTTTT. Translation gives CASSFPSGGNTGELFF.

The chain joins TRBV28 to TRBJ1-4, with TRBD1 identical over 9 bases. From germline, CDR1 is MDHEN and CDR2 SYDVKM. V was clipped by 5 bases and J by 8 bases; unmatched bases: 6. The CDR3 is 14 residues long. Here the CDR3 reads CASSNRGLGEKLFF. CDR3 nucleotides: TGTGCCAGCAGTAACAGGGGGCTAGGGGAAAAACTGTTTTTT.

The V and J genes are TRBV7-9 and TRBJ2-7, with 7 bases fitting TRBD1. The trim removed 5 bases at V and 0 bases at J, leaving 1 base unmatched. Germline V gives CDR1 SEHNR, CDR2 FQNEAQ (reference sequence). The CDR3 loop spans 13 amino acids. The CDR3: CASSRTGSYEQYF. In DNA form, the CDR3 reads TGTGCCAGCAGCCGGACAGGCTCCTACGAGCAGTACTTC. The full variable domain, its missing parts supplied by reference TRBV7-9 and TRBJ2-7, is DTGVSQNPRHKITKRGQNVTFRCDPISEHNRLYWYRQTLGQGPEFLTYFQNEAQLEKSRLLSDRFSAERPKGSFSTLEIQRTEQGDSAMYLCASSRTGSYEQYFGPGTRLTVT.

The chain links TRBV7-9 to TRBJ1-3, with D perhaps matching TRBD1 (5 bases). CDR3 length: 14 amino acids. Germline values: CDR1 SEHNR, CDR2 FQNEAQ (reference sequence). Trimming pared 6 bases from V and 2 bases from J, leaving 11 bases between. The CDR3 sequence is CASRTEAPGNTIYF. The CDR3, as DNA: TGTGCCAGCAGGACAGAGGCCCCTGGAAACACCATATATTTT.

This clone came up once. The chain couples TRBV5-6 to TRBJ1-1; D unclear. The CDR3 consists of 14 residues. V was pared by 4 bases and J by 11 bases, with 21 bases between. CDR1 and CDR2 from the germline V gene are SGHDT and YYEEEE. The CDR3 region is CASSLQIGMSRAFF. Here the CDR3 DNA reads TGTGCCAGCAGCCTACAAATCGGGATGTCGAGGGCTTTCTTT.

V usage is TRBV6-5 and J usage is TRBJ2-2; D gene ambiguous. In germline, CDR1 is MNHEY, CDR2 SVGAGI. Trimming left V 3 bases short and J 4 bases short, with 6 bases between. The CDR3 length is 13 residues. The CDR3 nucleotides are TGTGCCAGCAGTTATGGCGGCACCGGGGAGCTGTTTTTT. Protein: CASSYGGTGELFF.

The V and J genes are TRBV5-4 and TRBJ1-3, with no clear D. Deletions cut 0 bases from V and 0 bases from J, with 4 bases between. Per germline, CDR1 SGHNT and CDR2 YYREEE (reference sequence). This CDR3 is built from 14 residues. The CDR3 sequence is CASSLAGSGNTIYF. The CDR3, as DNA: TGTGCCAGCAGCTTGGCGGGCTCTGGAAACACCATATATTTT.

This clone was seen once. The rearrangement links TRBV3-1 (or the pseudogene TRBV3-2) to TRBJ2-2; 11 nucleotides match TRBD1. There are 17 residues in the CDR3. Trimming cost V 1 base and J 5 bases; bases outside gene matches: 6. Germline lookup yields CDR1 LGHDT and CDR2 YNNKEL (reference sequence). The CDR3 bases are TGTGCCAGCAGCCAAGTTCCAGGACAGGGGGCAACCGGGGAGCTGTTTTTT. Protein sequence: CASSQVPGQGATGELFF.

V is TRBV7-6 and J is TRBJ2-1; 9 bases line up with TRBD1. This CDR3 has 16 amino acids. Germline V gene lookup returns CDR1 SGHVS and CDR2 FNYEAQ. V dropped 5 bases and J dropped 1; count of bases not matched to a gene: 6. CDR3 nucleotide sequence: TGTGCCAGCAGCACTCAACAGGGGGCGTCCTACAATGAGCAGTTCTTC. Amino acids: CASSTQQGASYNEQFF.

Worth noting for this clone: Other DNA sequences in the same sample also yield this CDR3. The V gene is TRBV6-5, the J gene TRBJ1-2; D may be TRBD1 (5 bases). The CDR3 has 15 amino acids. Germline CDR1 reads MNHEY; CDR2 reads SVGAGI. V was cut by 0 bases and J by 4 bases, with 12 bases left in between. CDR3 in DNA: TGTGCCAGCAGTTACTCGAGTGACAGAGCCTATGGCTACACCTTC. Amino acid sequence: CASSYSSDRAYGYTF.

CDR3 nucleotide sequence: TGTGCCAGCGGGCAGGGGGCGGGGGAGCAGTACTTC. As protein: CASGQGAGEQYF. This sequence joins TRBV6-5 and TRBJ2-7; the match to TRBD1 covers 8 bases. In germline, CDR1 is MNHEY, CDR2 SVGAGI. With V trimmed by 8 bases and J by 7 bases, 7 bases remained unmatched. CDR3 length: 12 amino acids.

The V and J genes are TRBV4-2 and TRBJ2-7; D gene ambiguous. Germline V gene data show CDR1 as LGHNA and CDR2 as YNFKEQ. The CDR3 spans 15 residues. Trimming took off 0 bases at V and 4 bases at J, with 13 bases between the two ends. Here the CDR3 DNA reads TGTGCCAGCAGCCAAGATCTCGTCCCTTATTACGAGCAGTACTTC. Translation: CASSQDLVPYYEQYF.

The chain links TRBV6-5 to TRBJ1-4; maybe TRBD1 (5 bases). This CDR3 is 15 amino acids long. Germline CDR1 is MNHEY and CDR2 is SVGAGI. The ends were cut back, 6 bases at V and 11 bases at J, with 22 bases in the middle. CDR3: CASRTGGGRIEKLFF. The CDR3 coding sequence is TGTGCCAGCAGGACGGGTGGGGGGAGGATTGAGAAACTGTTTTTT.

The chain couples TRBV5-4 to TRBJ2-7; 8 bases map to TRBD2. The V gene end was trimmed by 3 bases and the J gene end by 2 bases; junction bases not matched to a gene: 7. Germline lookup yields CDR1 SGHNT and CDR2 YYREEE (reference sequence). CDR3 length: 15 amino acids. The CDR3 protein is CASSYEAGVAYEQYF. CDR3 sequence (DNA): TGTGCCAGCAGCTACGAAGCGGGGGTGGCCTACGAGCAGTACTTC.

This clone has just a few counts. The chain joins TRBV5-4 to TRBJ2-7; TRBD1 matches 10 bases. This CDR3 has 16 amino acids. Trimming at V came to 0 bases and at J to 0 bases, leaving 3 bases not matched to a gene. CDR1 is SGHNT and CDR2 is YYREEE in the germline V gene (reference sequence). This CDR3 reads CASSLGDRGPSYEQYF. The DNA for the CDR3 is TGTGCCAGCAGCTTGGGTGACAGGGGGCCCTCCTACGAGCAGTACTTC. The whole variable domain, remainder taken from reference TRBV5-4 and TRBJ2-7, is ETGVTQSPTHLIKTRGQQVTLRCSSQSGHNTVSWYQQALGQGPQFIFQYYREEENGRGNFPPRFSGLQFPNYSSELNVNALELDDSALYLCASSLGDRGPSYEQYFGPGTRLTVT.